These 14 T cell receptor beta chains were all obtained from the same sample, sequenced in a study of identical twins. TCRdb reprocessed the 5' RACE reads with MiXCR, giving one entry per CDR3 protein. Of about 240,000 distinct CDR3 sequences in the sample, roughly 10% were seen once. Sample: memory T cells sorted from blood. Receptors originate from a man between 50 and 59 years old in good health.

The chain recombines TRBV20-1 with TRBJ2-5, with 11 bases lining up with TRBD1. The CDR3 loop spans 13 amino acids. Germline trimming cut 6 bases from V and 4 bases from J; bases unmatched to any gene: 4. Germline-derived CDR1 and CDR2 are DFQATT and SNEGSKA (reference sequence). The CDR3 DNA reads as TGCAGTGCCCCGGGACAGGGGGTAGAGACCCAGTACTTC. Protein: CSAPGQGVETQYF.

This clonotype was seen a handful of times. This chain links TRBV4-2 with TRBJ2-2, with unresolved D. This CDR3 is 16 amino acids long. The germline V gene has CDR1 LGHNA and CDR2 YNFKEQ. V lost 1 base, J lost 4 bases, and 13 bases lay in between. The CDR3 region is CASSQASIGPTGELFF. As DNA, the CDR3 is TGTGCCAGCAGCCAAGCCAGCATAGGTCCCACCGGGGAGCTGTTTTTT.

This clonotype was recorded at least ten times. One base away lies a much larger clone, so this may be a sequencing read error. The chain joins TRBV3-1 to TRBJ2-7, with D unresolved. The CDR3 length is 12 residues. V lost 0 bases and J 2 bases, leaving 2 bases between the germline ends. Germline loops: CDR1 LGHDT, CDR2 YNNKEL (reference sequence). The CDR3 sequence is CASSQEAYEQYF. The CDR3 DNA reads as TGTGCCAGCAGCCAAGAGGCCTACGAGCAGTACTTC.

There are many counts of this clonotype. In nucleotides, the CDR3 is TGTGCCAGCAGGGAGGGCAATCAGCCCCAGCATTTT. It codes for CASREGNQPQHF. This chain connects TRBV6-2 or TRBV6-3 to TRBJ1-5; D is ambiguous. V lost 6 bases and J 2 bases, leaving 5 bases between the germline ends. The CDR3 is 12 amino acids. Germline loops: CDR1 MNHEY, CDR2 SVGEGT.

V and J are TRBV7-9 and TRBJ2-1; D possibly corresponds to TRBD2 (6 bases). There are 16 residues in the CDR3. Trimming took off 5 bases at V and 9 bases at J, with 23 bases between the two ends. The V gene's germline CDR1 is SEHNR and CDR2 FQNEAQ (reference sequence). The CDR3 DNA reads as TGTGCCAGCAGCCTCGGCAGGGAGGTATTATGGGGTGAGCAGTTCTTC. Translation gives CASSLGREVLWGEQFF.

The sample holds many counts of this clonotype. The chain uses TRBV20-1 and TRBJ2-7; D ambiguous. Germline V gene sequence: CDR1 DFQATT, CDR2 SNEGSKA (reference sequence). CDR3 length equals 10 residues. The CDR3 nucleotides read TGCAGCGCGTTAAAAATGGAGCAGTACTTC. It specifies CSALKMEQYF.

At least ten counts were recorded for this clonotype. The CDR3 region is CASANPSATNEKLFF. The CDR3, as DNA: TGTGCCAGTGCCAACCCCAGTGCAACTAATGAAAAACTGTTTTTT. The chain uses TRBV6-1 and TRBJ1-4; the D is unclear. Germline-derived CDR1 and CDR2 are MNHNS and SASEGT. This CDR3 comprises 15 residues. V was clipped by 9 bases and J by 0 bases, with 14 bases between them.

This clonotype has just a few counts. V usage is TRBV7-3 and J usage is TRBJ2-1; TRBD2 is a possible D gene (6 bases). This CDR3 contains 14 residues. Germline V gives CDR1 SGHTA, CDR2 FQGTGA. Trimming shortened V by 4 bases and J by 6 bases, and 13 bases separated the two germline ends. The CDR3 sequence is CASSSSGLTNEQFF. The CDR3 coding sequence is TGTGCCAGCAGCTCCAGCGGACTAACCAATGAGCAGTTCTTC.

In DNA form, the CDR3 reads TGCAGTGCTAGAGGCCCCGGGACAAGAGCGTCCTACGAGCAGTACTTC. Its protein product is CSARGPGTRASYEQYF. V usage is TRBV20-1 and J usage is TRBJ2-7; a weak D match, TRBD1 (6 bases). V lost 1 base to trimming and J lost 1 base, with 17 bases between them. This CDR3 region has 16 residues. CDR1 DFQATT and CDR2 SNEGSKA come from the germline V gene (reference sequence).

This clonotype was detected only a few times. The chain is built from TRBV7-2 and TRBJ2-1; D remains ambiguous. CDR1 and CDR2 from the germline V gene are SGHTA and FQGNSA. Trimming took off 1 base at V and 6 bases at J, with 16 bases between the two ends. CDR3 length: 16 amino acids. In nucleotides, the CDR3 is TGTGCCAGCAGCTTAGGGGCCAGGTTTTCGGGCAATGAGCAGTTCTTC. Translating gives CASSLGARFSGNEQFF. The full variable domain, in which reference TRBV7-2 and TRBJ2-1 provide the parts outside the CDR3, is GAGVSQSPSNKVTEKGKDVELRCDPISGHTALYWYRQSLGQGLEFLIYFQGNSAPDKSGLPSDRFSAERTGGSVSTLTIQRTQQEDSAVYLCASSLGARFSGNEQFFGPGTRLTVL.

In its sample, this clonotype was seen a few times. CDR3 coding DNA: TGTGCCAGCAGCGCTTCCCGGACAGGGTCCTACGAGCAGTACTTC. This translates into CASSASRTGSYEQYF. This rearrangement joins TRBV7-2 to TRBJ2-7; TRBD1 matches 8 bases. With 5 bases clipped from V and 1 base from J, the junction kept 7 bases outside the gene matches. Looked up from germline, CDR1 is SGHTA and CDR2 is FQGNSA. The CDR3 is 15 amino acids.

V gene TRBV5-6 combines with J gene TRBJ2-3; maybe TRBD1 (6 bases). V was cut by 4 bases and J by 3 bases, with 15 bases left in between. The V gene's germline CDR1 is SGHDT and CDR2 YYEEEE. The CDR3 is 15 residues long. The CDR3, as DNA: TGTGCCAGCAGCCTGCAGGGGCTAGGGACAGATACGCAGTATTTT. Its protein is CASSLQGLGTDTQYF. The whole variable domain, filled in from reference TRBV5-6 and TRBJ2-3, reads DAGVTQSPTHLIKTRGQQVTLRCSPKSGHDTVSWYQQALGQGPQFIFQYYEEEERQRGNFPDRFSGHQFPNYSSELNVNALLLGDSALYLCASSLQGLGTDTQYFGPGTRLTVL.

This clonotype was seen only a few times. V is TRBV5-1 and J is TRBJ1-3, with unresolved D. The V and J ends lost 4 bases and 0 bases respectively, with 17 bases between them. This CDR3 spans 17 amino acids. The germline CDR1 and CDR2 sequences are SGHRS and YFSETQ. CDR3 DNA: TGCGCCAGCAGCCCGGGAGGAGGTGTCCTCTCTGGAAACACCATATATTTT. As protein: CASSPGGGVLSGNTIYF.

This chain joins TRBV7-9 and TRBJ1-2, with 7 positions matching TRBD1. J was trimmed by 8 bases and V by 4 bases; bases with no gene match: 13. CDR3 length: 15 residues. From germline, CDR1 is SEHNR and CDR2 FQNEAQ (reference sequence). For the CDR3, the DNA is TGTGCCAGCAGCTCAATACTGACAGGGAGCTACGGCTACACCTTC. As protein: CASSSILTGSYGYTF.